Listed here is a single TCR beta chain. These data come from a study of blood T cell repertoires in COVID-19. Background on the study: Samples came from the United States, Italy and Spain, spanning acute and convalescent COVID-19. Sources were T cells, B-cell-depleted T cells, or PBMCs; the material itself was cDNA or gDNA.

V shed 4 bases and J shed 5 bases, with 6 bases lying between them. Germline loops: CDR1 SGHDT, CDR2 YYEEEE. CDR3 length equals 11 residues. Original methodology: Nucleated cell number was recorded as an estimate derived from reference gene primer amplification. Sequencing was performed with immunoSEQ multiplex PCR; in TCRdb, only in-frame clones are kept and a portion is missing. V and J calls and clone size are as listed in that table; D and trimming were resolved from the DNA. This sample yields some 240,000 clones, of which roughly 84% are seen a single time; 1.2% to 1.5% belongs to the top ten. Sequencing was done on a sample of peripheral blood. The receptor's source is a woman aged 40-49 years who had recovered from COVID-19. J is TRBJ2-5 and V is TRBV5-6; a possible D gene is TRBD2 (5 bases). CDR3 protein: CASSTRETQYF. In nucleotides, the CDR3 is TGTGCCAGCAGCACTAGGGAGACCCAGTACTTC.